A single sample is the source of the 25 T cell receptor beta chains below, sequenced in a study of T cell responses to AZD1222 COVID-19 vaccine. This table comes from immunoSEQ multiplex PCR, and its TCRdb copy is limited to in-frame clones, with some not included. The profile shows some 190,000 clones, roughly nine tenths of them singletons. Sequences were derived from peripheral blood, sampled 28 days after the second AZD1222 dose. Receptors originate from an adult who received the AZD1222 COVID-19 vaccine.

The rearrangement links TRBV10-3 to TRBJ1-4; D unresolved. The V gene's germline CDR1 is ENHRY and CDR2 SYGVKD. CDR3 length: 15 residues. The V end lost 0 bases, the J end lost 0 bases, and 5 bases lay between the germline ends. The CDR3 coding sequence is TGTGCCATCAGTGAGTCCGCGACAACTAATGAAAAACTGTTTTTT. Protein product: CAISESATTNEKLFF.

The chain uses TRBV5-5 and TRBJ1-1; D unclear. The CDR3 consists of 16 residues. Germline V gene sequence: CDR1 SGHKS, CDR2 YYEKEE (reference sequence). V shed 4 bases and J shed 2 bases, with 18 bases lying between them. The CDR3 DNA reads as TGTGCCAGCAGCGTAACGGGCGAGGGAGGAAACACTGAAGCTTTCTTT. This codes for CASSVTGEGGNTEAFF.

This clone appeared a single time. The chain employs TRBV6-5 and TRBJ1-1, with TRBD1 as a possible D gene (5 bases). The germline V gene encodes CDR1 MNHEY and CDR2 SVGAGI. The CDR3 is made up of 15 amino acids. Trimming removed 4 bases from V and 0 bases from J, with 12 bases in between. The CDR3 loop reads CASSSLRDLNTEAFF. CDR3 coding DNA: TGTGCCAGCAGTTCGCTGAGGGACCTGAACACTGAAGCTTTCTTT.

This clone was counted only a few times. DNA for the CDR3: TGTGCCAGAGGGAGCTCCTTCTCTGGGGCCAACGTCCTGACTTTC. Translating gives CARGSSFSGANVLTF. The V gene is TRBV21-1, the J gene TRBJ2-6; the D segment call TRBD2 is taken from the table without a DNA check. TRBV21-1 is assigned pseudogene status. The CDR3 is 15 amino acids.

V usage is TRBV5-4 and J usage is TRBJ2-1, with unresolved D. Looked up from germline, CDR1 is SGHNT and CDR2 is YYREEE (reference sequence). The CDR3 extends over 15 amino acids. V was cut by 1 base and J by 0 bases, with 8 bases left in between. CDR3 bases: TGTGCCAGCAGCTTGAACCGCGTCTCCTACAATGAGCAGTTCTTC. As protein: CASSLNRVSYNEQFF. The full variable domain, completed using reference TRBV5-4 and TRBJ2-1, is ETGVTQSPTHLIKTRGQQVTLRCSSQSGHNTVSWYQQALGQGPQFIFQYYREEENGRGNFPPRFSGLQFPNYSSELNVNALELDDSALYLCASSLNRVSYNEQFFGPGTRLTVL.

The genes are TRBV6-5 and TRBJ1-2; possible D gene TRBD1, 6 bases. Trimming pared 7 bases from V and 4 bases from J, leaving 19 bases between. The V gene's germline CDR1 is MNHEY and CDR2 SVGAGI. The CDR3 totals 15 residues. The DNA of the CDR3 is TGTGCCAGCAATACAGGGCCCGGGCACGGCTATGGCTACACCTTC. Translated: CASNTGPGHGYGYTF.

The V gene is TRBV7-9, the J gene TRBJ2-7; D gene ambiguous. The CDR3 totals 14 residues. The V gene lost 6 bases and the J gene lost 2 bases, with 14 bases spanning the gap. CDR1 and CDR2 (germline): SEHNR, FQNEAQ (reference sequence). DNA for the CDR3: TGTGCCAGCAGTCTAGTAGGGCCTGCCTACGAGCAGTACTTC. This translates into CASSLVGPAYEQYF.

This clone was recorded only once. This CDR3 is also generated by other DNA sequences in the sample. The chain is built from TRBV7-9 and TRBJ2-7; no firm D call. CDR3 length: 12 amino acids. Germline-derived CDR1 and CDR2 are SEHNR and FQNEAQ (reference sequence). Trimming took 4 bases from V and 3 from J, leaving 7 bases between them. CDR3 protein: CASSSQGYEQYF. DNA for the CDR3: TGTGCCAGCAGCTCACAAGGCTACGAGCAGTACTTC.

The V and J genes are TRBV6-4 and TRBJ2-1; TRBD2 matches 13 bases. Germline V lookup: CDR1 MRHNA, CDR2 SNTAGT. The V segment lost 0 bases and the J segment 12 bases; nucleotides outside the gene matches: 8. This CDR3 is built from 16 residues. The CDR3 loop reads CASSDSAGLAGVGQFF. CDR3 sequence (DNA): TGTGCCAGCAGTGACTCGGCCGGACTAGCGGGGGTAGGGCAGTTCTTC.

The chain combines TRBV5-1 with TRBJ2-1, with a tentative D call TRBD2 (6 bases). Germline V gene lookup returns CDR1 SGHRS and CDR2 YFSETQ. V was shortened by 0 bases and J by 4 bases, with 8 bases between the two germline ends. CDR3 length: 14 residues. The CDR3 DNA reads TGCGCCAGCAGCTTGGGAAGCGGGTACAATGAGCAGTTCTTC. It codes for CASSLGSGYNEQFF.

The CDR3 spells CASGSGSNQPQHF. Here the CDR3 DNA reads TGCGCCAGTGGCTCAGGTAGCAATCAGCCCCAGCATTTT. J is TRBJ1-5 and V is TRBV4-1; D is ambiguous. The CDR3 consists of 13 residues. Per the germline V gene, CDR1 is MGHRA and CDR2 is YSYEKL. The V gene lost 9 bases and the J gene lost 0 bases, with 9 bases spanning the gap.

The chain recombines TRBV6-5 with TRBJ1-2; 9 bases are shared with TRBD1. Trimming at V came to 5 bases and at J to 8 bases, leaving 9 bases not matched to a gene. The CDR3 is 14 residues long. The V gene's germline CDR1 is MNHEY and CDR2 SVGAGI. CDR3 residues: CASSKEQGAGGYTF. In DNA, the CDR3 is TGTGCCAGCAGTAAGGAACAGGGGGCTGGCGGCTACACCTTC.

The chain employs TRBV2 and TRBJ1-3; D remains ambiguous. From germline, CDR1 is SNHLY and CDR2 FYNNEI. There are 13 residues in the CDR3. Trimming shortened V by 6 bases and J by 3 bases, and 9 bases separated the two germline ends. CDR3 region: CASRTLSGNTIYF. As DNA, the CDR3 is TGTGCCAGCAGGACTCTCAGTGGAAACACCATATATTTT.

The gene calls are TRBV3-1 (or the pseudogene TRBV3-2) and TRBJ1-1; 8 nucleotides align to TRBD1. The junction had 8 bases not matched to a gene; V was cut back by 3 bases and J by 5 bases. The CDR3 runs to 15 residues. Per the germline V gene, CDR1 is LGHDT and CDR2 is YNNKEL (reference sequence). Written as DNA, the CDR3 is TGTGCCAGCAGCCACAGGGGGCGGACGAAGACTGAAGCTTTCTTT. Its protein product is CASSHRGRTKTEAFF.

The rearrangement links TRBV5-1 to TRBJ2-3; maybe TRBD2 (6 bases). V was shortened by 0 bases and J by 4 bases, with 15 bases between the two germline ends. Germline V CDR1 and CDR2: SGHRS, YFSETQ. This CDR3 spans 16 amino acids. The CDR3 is CASSLVGPSVPDTQYF. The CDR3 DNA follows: TGCGCCAGCAGCTTGGTAGGTCCTAGCGTTCCAGATACGCAGTATTTT.

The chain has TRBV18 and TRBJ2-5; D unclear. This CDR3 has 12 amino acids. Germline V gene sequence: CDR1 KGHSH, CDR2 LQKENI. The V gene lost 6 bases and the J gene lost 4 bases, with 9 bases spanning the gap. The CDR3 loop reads CASSRTRETQYF. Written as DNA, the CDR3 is TGTGCCAGCTCCCGGACCCGAGAGACCCAGTACTTC.

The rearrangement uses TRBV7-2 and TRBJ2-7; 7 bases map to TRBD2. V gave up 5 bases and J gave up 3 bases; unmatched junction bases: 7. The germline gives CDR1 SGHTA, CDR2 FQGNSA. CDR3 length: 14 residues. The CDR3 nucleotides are TGTGCCAGCAGCCCAAGCGGGAATTACTACGAGCAGTACTTC. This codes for CASSPSGNYYEQYF. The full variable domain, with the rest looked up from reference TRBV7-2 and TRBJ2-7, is GAGVSQSPSNKVTEKGKDVELRCDPISGHTALYWYRQSLGQGLEFLIYFQGNSAPDKSGLPSDRFSAERTGGSVSTLTIQRTQQEDSAVYLCASSPSGNYYEQYFGPGTRLTVT.

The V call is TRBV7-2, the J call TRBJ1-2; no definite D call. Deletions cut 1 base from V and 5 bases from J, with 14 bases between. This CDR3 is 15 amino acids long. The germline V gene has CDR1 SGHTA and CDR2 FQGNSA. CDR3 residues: CASSLGGAGRYGYTF. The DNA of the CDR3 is TGTGCCAGCAGCTTAGGTGGAGCAGGACGATATGGCTACACCTTC.

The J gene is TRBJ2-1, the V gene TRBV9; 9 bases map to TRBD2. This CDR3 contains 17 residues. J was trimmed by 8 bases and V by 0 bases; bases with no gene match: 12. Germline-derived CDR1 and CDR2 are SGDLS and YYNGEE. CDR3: CASSVGYSSGEGDEQFF. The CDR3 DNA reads TGTGCCAGCAGCGTAGGATACTCTAGCGGGGAAGGGGATGAGCAGTTCTTC. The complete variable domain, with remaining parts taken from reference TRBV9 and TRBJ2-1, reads DSGVTQTPKHLITATGQRVTLRCSPRSGDLSVYWYQQSLDQGLQFLIQYYNGEERAKGNILERFSAQQFPDLHSELNLSSLELGDSALYFCASSVGYSSGEGDEQFFGPGTRLTVL.

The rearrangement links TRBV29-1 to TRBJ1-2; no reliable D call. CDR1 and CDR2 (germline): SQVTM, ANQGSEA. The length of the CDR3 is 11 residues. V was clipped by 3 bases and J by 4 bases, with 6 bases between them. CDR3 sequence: CSVDGGYGYTF. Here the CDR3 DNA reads TGCAGCGTTGACGGAGGCTATGGCTACACCTTC.

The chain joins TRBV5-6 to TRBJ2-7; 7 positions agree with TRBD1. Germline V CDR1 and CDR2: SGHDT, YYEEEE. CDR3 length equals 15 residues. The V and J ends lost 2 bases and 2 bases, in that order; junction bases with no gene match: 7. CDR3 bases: TGTGCCAGCAGCTTCGGGACAGAAGCCCCCTACGAGCAGTACTTC. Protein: CASSFGTEAPYEQYF.

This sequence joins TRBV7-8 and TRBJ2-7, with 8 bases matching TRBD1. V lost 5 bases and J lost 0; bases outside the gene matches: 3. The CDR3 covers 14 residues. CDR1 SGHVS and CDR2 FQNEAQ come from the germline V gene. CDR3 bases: TGTGCCAGCAGCCGACAGGGGTTCTCCTACGAGCAGTACTTC. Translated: CASSRQGFSYEQYF.

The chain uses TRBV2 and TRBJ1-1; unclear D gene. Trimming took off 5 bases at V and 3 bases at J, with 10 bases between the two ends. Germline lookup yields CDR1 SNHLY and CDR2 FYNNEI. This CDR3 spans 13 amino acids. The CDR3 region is CASSSDLYTEAFF. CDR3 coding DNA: TGTGCCAGCAGTTCGGATCTTTACACTGAAGCTTTCTTT.

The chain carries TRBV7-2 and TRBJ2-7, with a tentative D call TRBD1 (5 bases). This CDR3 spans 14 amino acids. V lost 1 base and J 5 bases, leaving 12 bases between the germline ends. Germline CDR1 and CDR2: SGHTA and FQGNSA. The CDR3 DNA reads TGTGCCAGCAGCTTAGGTGCAGGGCGGAACGAGCAGTACTTC. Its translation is CASSLGAGRNEQYF.

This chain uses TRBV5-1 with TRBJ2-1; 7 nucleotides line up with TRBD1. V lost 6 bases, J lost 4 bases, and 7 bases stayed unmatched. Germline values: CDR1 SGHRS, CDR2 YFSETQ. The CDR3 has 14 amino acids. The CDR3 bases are TGCGCCAGCACCCCAGGGGGAGTGTACAATGAGCAGTTCTTC. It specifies CASTPGGVYNEQFF.